The clone carrying this T cell receptor (beta chain) was recorded only once. Here immunoSEQ multiplex PCR was the method, and the copy in TCRdb shows in-frame clones only, minus some. The data contain roughly 80,000 clones, 85% to 95% of them singletons. Germline trimming cut 5 bases from V and 7 bases from J; bases unmatched to any gene: 8. Germline V gene sequence: CDR1 SGHNT, CDR2 YYREEE (reference sequence). The CDR3 is 15 residues long. This sample stems from a study of T cell changes during pregnancy in multiple sclerosis. This sequence originates from a female donor with multiple sclerosis, enrolled in a pregnancy study. The chain joins TRBV5-4 to TRBJ2-7, with 14 bases aligning to TRBD2. The sequences come from peripheral blood, collected in the first trimester of pregnancy. DNA of the CDR3: TGTGCCAGCAGTCCAGGACTAGCGGGGGGACAGGAGCAGTACTTC. Translation: CASSPGLAGGQEQYF.